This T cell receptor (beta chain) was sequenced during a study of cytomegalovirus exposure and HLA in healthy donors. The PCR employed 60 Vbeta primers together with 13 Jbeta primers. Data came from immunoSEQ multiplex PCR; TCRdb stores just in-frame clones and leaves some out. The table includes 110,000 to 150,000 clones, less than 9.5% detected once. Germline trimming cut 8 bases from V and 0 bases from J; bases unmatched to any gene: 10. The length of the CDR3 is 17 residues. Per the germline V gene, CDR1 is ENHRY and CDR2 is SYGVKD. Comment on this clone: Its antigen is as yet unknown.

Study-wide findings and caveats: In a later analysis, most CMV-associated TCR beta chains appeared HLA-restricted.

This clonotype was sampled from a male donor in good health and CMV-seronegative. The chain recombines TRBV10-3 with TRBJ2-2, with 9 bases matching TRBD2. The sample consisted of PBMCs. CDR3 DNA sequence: TGTGCCATCCGACTTCCTTCTAGCGGGACGAACACCGGGGAGCTGTTTTTT. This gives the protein CAIRLPSSGTNTGELFF.